This passage covers 18 T cell receptor beta chains from one sample sequenced in a study of blood T cell repertoires in COVID-19. TCRdb keeps only in-frame clones here, not all; method: immunoSEQ multiplex PCR. This repertoire shows 150,000 to 200,000 clones, roughly nine tenths found once; its top ten account for under 30%. Specimen: PBMCs or T cells enriched from blood (not recorded which). Receptor source: a woman in her thirties or forties in a cohort exposed to, infected with or recovered from COVID-19 (not recorded which).

This rearrangement joins TRBV28 to TRBJ1-5; no reliable D call. Trimming removed 8 bases from V and 1 base from J, with 15 bases in between. Per germline, CDR1 MDHEN and CDR2 SYDVKM. CDR3 length: 15 amino acids. The CDR3 sequence: CASGARDFSNQPQHF. The CDR3 coding sequence is TGTGCCAGCGGCGCCCGGGATTTCAGCAATCAGCCCCAGCATTTT.

The rearrangement links TRBV15 to TRBJ1-4, with D possibly matching TRBD1 (6 bases). Between the trimmed V and J ends, which lost 3 bases and 3 bases, there was a span of 14 bases. There are 16 residues in the CDR3. Germline V gene lookup returns CDR1 LNHNV and CDR2 YYDKDF (reference sequence). In DNA, the CDR3 is TGTGCCACCAGCAGTCCCAGGGGCCATGCTAATGAAAAACTGTTTTTT. Translating it yields CATSSPRGHANEKLFF.

CDR3: CASSSKTDTDTQYF. The CDR3 DNA sequence: TGTGCCAGCAGTAGCAAGACAGACACAGATACGCAGTATTTT. V is TRBV27 and J is TRBJ2-3; a possible D gene is TRBD1 (5 bases). Per the germline V gene, CDR1 is MNHEY and CDR2 is SMNVEV (reference sequence). The V gene lost 5 bases and the J gene lost 2 bases, with 11 bases spanning the gap. This CDR3 comprises 14 residues.

The gene calls are TRBV11-2 and TRBJ2-7; TRBD2 aligns across 8 bases. Germline V gene lookup returns CDR1 SGHAT and CDR2 FQNNGV. The CDR3 contains 15 residues. The ends lost 1 base at V and 6 bases at J; junction bases unmatched: 8. CDR3 DNA sequence: TGTGCCAGCAGCTTAGGTGGGACTAGGTTCGCCGAGCAGTACTTC. This encodes CASSLGGTRFAEQYF.

This clone has only one observation. The rearrangement links TRBV19 to TRBJ1-4, with TRBD1 matching over 7 bases. J was trimmed by 1 base and V by 5 bases; bases with no gene match: 4. The CDR3 spans 15 residues. Germline-derived CDR1 and CDR2 are LNHDA and SQIVND (reference sequence). The CDR3 loop reads CASSSNRGTNEKLFF. The CDR3 bases are TGTGCCAGTAGTTCTAACAGGGGAACTAATGAAAAACTGTTTTTT.

The gene calls are TRBV7-9 and TRBJ2-1; TRBD1 matches at 7 bases. The CDR3 covers 16 residues. The V and J ends lost 5 bases and 6 bases, in that order; junction bases with no gene match: 13. Germline V lookup: CDR1 SEHNR, CDR2 FQNEAQ (reference sequence). The DNA for the CDR3 is TGTGCCAGCAGCCTACCACCGGGACAGACGATCAATGAGCAGTTCTTC. Translating gives CASSLPPGQTINEQFF. Variable domain in full (rest from reference TRBV7-9 and TRBJ2-1): DTGVSQNPRHKITKRGQNVTFRCDPISEHNRLYWYRQTLGQGPEFLTYFQNEAQLEKSRLLSDRFSAERPKGSFSTLEIQRTEQGDSAMYLCASSLPPGQTINEQFFGPGTRLTVL.

The chain recombines TRBV28 with TRBJ1-1, with D unresolved. The CDR3 consists of 13 residues. V dropped 6 bases and J dropped 1 base, with 9 bases sitting between them. CDR1 is MDHEN and CDR2 is SYDVKM in the germline V gene. CDR3 sequence (DNA): TGTGCCAGCAGCGGACTGACGAACACTGAAGCTTTCTTT. Encoded protein: CASSGLTNTEAFF.

This chain links TRBV12-5 with TRBJ2-5, with no clear D. V gave up 1 base and J gave up 9 bases, with 12 bases separating them. The CDR3 runs 13 residues. Germline V gene lookup returns CDR1 LGHNT and CDR2 FRNRAP. This chain's CDR3 is CASGLGAGLAQYF. The CDR3 DNA reads TGTGCTAGTGGTTTGGGGGCCGGATTGGCCCAGTACTTC.

The CDR3 DNA is TGTGCCAGCAGGGCTTCTAATCAGCCCCAGCATTTT. Translating it yields CASRASNQPQHF. This chain joins TRBV28 and TRBJ1-5; D is uncertain. Trimming took 6 bases from V and 4 from J, leaving 7 bases between them. The CDR3 has 12 residues. The germline gives CDR1 MDHEN, CDR2 SYDVKM.

This clone has just a few counts. The chain employs TRBV19 and TRBJ1-5; possible D gene TRBD1, 5 bases. V dropped 9 bases and J dropped 2 bases, with 14 bases sitting between them. The length of the CDR3 is 14 residues. Germline V gene lookup returns CDR1 LNHDA and CDR2 SQIVND (reference sequence). For the CDR3, the DNA is TGTGCCAGCTTACCGGGAGGGGGCAATCAGCCCCAGCATTTT. As protein: CASLPGGGNQPQHF.

This sequence joins TRBV11-2 and TRBJ1-1; possible D gene TRBD1, 6 bases. The CDR3 runs 16 residues. Germline CDR1 reads SGHAT; CDR2 reads FQNNGV. The germline V and J ends were trimmed by 5 bases and 0 bases, with 16 bases remaining between them. The CDR3 reads CASSTNRDALNTEAFF. In DNA form, the CDR3 reads TGTGCCAGCAGCACAAACAGGGATGCCCTGAACACTGAAGCTTTCTTT. The full variable domain, its missing parts supplied by reference TRBV11-2 and TRBJ1-1, is EAGVAQSPRYKIIEKRQSVAFWCNPISGHATLYWYQQILGQGPKLLIQFQNNGVVDDSQLPKDRFSAERLKGVDSTLKIQPAKLEDSAVYLCASSTNRDALNTEAFFGQGTRLTVV.

The gene calls are TRBV6-5 and TRBJ1-5, with 8 bases aligning to TRBD1. CDR3 length: 15 residues. CDR1 and CDR2 from the germline V gene are MNHEY and SVGAGI. The trim removed 6 bases at V and 4 bases at J, leaving 8 bases unmatched. The CDR3 DNA reads TGTGCCAGCAGAAACAGGGGGGACCTGAATCAGCCCCAGCATTTT. Its translation is CASRNRGDLNQPQHF.

This clone was observed a single time. This sequence joins TRBV7-9 and TRBJ1-4; tentatively, D is TRBD1 (5 bases). Trimming cost V 2 bases and J 8 bases, with 15 bases left between them. CDR1 is SEHNR and CDR2 is FQNEAQ in the germline V gene (reference sequence). The CDR3 is 15 residues long. The CDR3 DNA follows: TGTGCCAGCAGCTTAATACATCAGGGTTTCGAAAAACTGTTTTTT. This encodes CASSLIHQGFEKLFF.

V usage is TRBV5-1 and J usage is TRBJ1-4; a weak D match, TRBD1 (5 bases). Trimming removed 0 bases from V and 5 bases from J, with 8 bases in between. This CDR3 contains 14 residues. Germline V gene sequence: CDR1 SGHRS, CDR2 YFSETQ. CDR3 coding DNA: TGCGCCAGCAGCTTGGGGACATTAAATGAAAAACTGTTTTTT. It encodes CASSLGTLNEKLFF.

The chain's CDR3 is CASSVGKDTQYF. The DNA of the CDR3 is TGTGCCAGCAGCGTAGGTAAAGATACGCAGTATTTT. The chain combines TRBV9 with TRBJ2-3; no definite D call. Germline V gene lookup returns CDR1 SGDLS and CDR2 YYNGEE. The CDR3 runs 12 residues. The V end was cut by 0 bases, the J end by 5 bases, with 4 bases between.

The V call is TRBV3-1 (or the pseudogene TRBV3-2), the J call TRBJ2-1; D uncertain. Trimming cost V 0 bases and J 3 bases, with 6 bases left between them. Per the germline V gene, CDR1 is LGHDT and CDR2 is YNNKEL (reference sequence). The CDR3 consists of 14 residues. As DNA, the CDR3 is TGTGCCAGCAGCCAAGAAGCCGGCTACAATGAGCAGTTCTTC. It yields the protein CASSQEAGYNEQFF.

The rearrangement uses TRBV6-5 and TRBJ2-2, with D possibly TRBD1 on 5 matching bases. From germline, CDR1 is MNHEY and CDR2 SVGAGI. The CDR3 has 12 residues. The V gene lost 5 bases and the J gene lost 7 bases, with 8 bases spanning the gap. DNA for the CDR3: TGTGCCAGCAGTCAGGGATTCGGGGAGCTGTTTTTT. As protein: CASSQGFGELFF.

This clone is a singleton in its sample. This chain connects TRBV10-2 to TRBJ2-2; 12 bases align to TRBD1. Germline CDR1 reads WSHSY; CDR2 reads SAAADI. The CDR3 has 18 residues. J gave up 7 bases and V 0 bases, and 9 bases lay outside the gene matches. CDR3 loop: CASSESTWDRGLSGELFF. The CDR3 region has the DNA TGCGCCAGCAGTGAGTCGACCTGGGACAGGGGGCTAAGCGGGGAGCTGTTTTTT.